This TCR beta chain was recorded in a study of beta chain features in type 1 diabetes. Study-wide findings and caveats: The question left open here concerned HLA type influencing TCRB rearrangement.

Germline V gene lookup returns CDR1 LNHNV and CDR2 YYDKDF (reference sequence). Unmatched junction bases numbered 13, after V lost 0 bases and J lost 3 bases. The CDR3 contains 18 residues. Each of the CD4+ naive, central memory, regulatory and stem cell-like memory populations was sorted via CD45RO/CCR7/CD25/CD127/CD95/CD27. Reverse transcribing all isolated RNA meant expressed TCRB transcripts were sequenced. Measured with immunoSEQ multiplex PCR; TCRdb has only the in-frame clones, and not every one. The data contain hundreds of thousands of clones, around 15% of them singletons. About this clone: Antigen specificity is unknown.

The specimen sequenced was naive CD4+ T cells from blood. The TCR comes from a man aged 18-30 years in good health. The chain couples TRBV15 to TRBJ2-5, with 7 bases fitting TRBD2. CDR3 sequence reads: CATSRDRAGDYRKETQYF. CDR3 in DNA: TGTGCCACCAGCAGAGATAGGGCGGGAGACTATCGCAAAGAGACCCAGTACTTC.